Listed below are T cell receptor beta chains from one sample, sequenced in a study of glioma-infiltrating T cells. TCRdb reanalysed the multiplex PCR reads using MiXCR and keeps one entry per CDR3 protein. Here the sample spans 93,000 or so distinct CDR3 sequences, less than 30% being singletons. Sample: glioma tissue, nonneoplastic brain tissue, or PBMCs (not recorded which). Source of these receptors: a human donor with low-grade glioma or glioblastoma, undergoing nonglioma brain surgery, or in good health (not recorded which). The CDR3 runs from the conserved cysteine through the conserved F or W. A D gene is named only where the DNA matches it firmly. Expanded clones get a size class; other rows say once, few or many, or leave the size out.

CASSLVTDARSPLHF TGTGCCAGCTCGCTAGTGACAGACGCCCGATCACCCCTCCACTTT TRBV18 many TRBJ1-6 NA
CASRASSYNEQFF TGTGCCAGCAGGGCTAGCTCCTACAATGAGCAGTTCTTC TRBV6-1 many TRBJ2-1 NA
CASSSQASSYEQYF TGTGCCAGCAGCTCACAGGCCAGCTCCTACGAGCAGTACTTC TRBV7-2 many TRBJ2-7 NA
CASIPGQGMETEAFF TGTGCCAGCATCCCCGGACAGGGAATGGAAACTGAAGCTTTCTTT TRBV7-3 once TRBJ1-1 TRBD1
CASSHRDRYNEQFF TGTGCCAGCAGCCATCGGGACAGATACAATGAGCAGTTCTTC TRBV14 few TRBJ2-1 TRBD1
CASSHGLEQETQYF TGTGCCAGCAGCCACGGACTAGAACAAGAGACCCAGTACTTC TRBV5-4 NA TRBJ2-5 TRBD2
CASRPRGGGNEQFF TGTGCCAGCAGGCCCCGGGGGGGCGGGAATGAGCAGTTCTTC TRBV7-3 many TRBJ2-1 TRBD2
CASSARFVRGDTQYF TGTGCCAGCAGTGCCCGGTTTGTGAGGGGAGATACGCAGTATTTT TRBV2 NA TRBJ2-3 NA
CATADRYSNQPQHF TGTGCCACCGCGGACAGGTATAGCAATCAGCCCCAGCATTTT TRBV6-1 many TRBJ1-5 TRBD1
CSASRRVQPQHF TGCAGCGCTTCCCGCAGGGTGCAGCCCCAGCATTTT TRBV29-1 NA TRBJ1-5 NA
CASSGTGGVQPQHF TGTGCCAGCAGCGGTACAGGGGGCGTGCAGCCCCAGCATTTT TRBV6-1 many TRBJ1-5 TRBD1
CASSQDLSGGYYGYTF TGCGCCAGCAGCCAAGATCTGTCGGGGGGCTACTATGGCTACACCTTC TRBV4-1 NA TRBJ1-2 NA
CASSLRDRETNLNTIYF TGTGCCAGCAGCCTCCGGGACAGGGAGACGAACCTAAACACCATATATTTT TRBV6-1 NA TRBJ1-3 TRBD1
CASSSGQFNTGELFF TGTGCCAGCAGTTCGGGACAGTTTAACACCGGGGAGCTGTTTTTT TRBV7-8 many TRBJ2-2 TRBD1
CATSGQPADTQYF TGTGCCACCTCGGGACAGCCAGCAGATACGCAGTATTTT TRBV19 few TRBJ2-3 TRBD1
CASSLSRQSGEQYF TGTGCCAGCAGCTTGAGTCGGCAGTCGGGGGAGCAGTACTTC TRBV5-6 NA TRBJ2-7 NA
CASSSRTSGELFF TGTGCCAGCAGCTCCCGGACTAGCGGGGAGCTGTTTTTT TRBV5-6 NA TRBJ2-2 TRBD2
CASMIRDCQPQHF TGTGCCAGCATGATCCGGGACTGTCAGCCCCAGCATTTT TRBV2 NA TRBJ1-5 NA
CATSGLVGNTIYF TGTGCCACTAGTGGGCTCGTTGGAAACACCATATATTTT TRBV7-9 NA TRBJ1-3 NA
CASSRRRQGEQYF TGTGCCAGCAGCCGACGACGACAGGGCGAGCAGTACTTC TRBV7-3 few TRBJ2-7 TRBD1
CSARGTGTVNTEAFF TGCAGTGCTAGAGGTACCGGGACAGTGAACACTGAAGCTTTCTTT TRBV20-1 many TRBJ1-1 TRBD1
CATQEGGNTGELFF TGTGCCACTCAGGAGGGGGGGAACACCGGGGAGCTGTTTTTT TRBV6-1 many TRBJ2-2 NA
CASSQGSGGYTF TGTGCCAGCAGCCAAGGGTCGGGAGGCTACACCTTC TRBV3-1 many TRBJ1-2 NA
CASSLSGAGELFF TGTGCCAGCAGCTTATCGGGCGCCGGGGAGCTGTTTTTT TRBV11-2 few TRBJ2-2 NA